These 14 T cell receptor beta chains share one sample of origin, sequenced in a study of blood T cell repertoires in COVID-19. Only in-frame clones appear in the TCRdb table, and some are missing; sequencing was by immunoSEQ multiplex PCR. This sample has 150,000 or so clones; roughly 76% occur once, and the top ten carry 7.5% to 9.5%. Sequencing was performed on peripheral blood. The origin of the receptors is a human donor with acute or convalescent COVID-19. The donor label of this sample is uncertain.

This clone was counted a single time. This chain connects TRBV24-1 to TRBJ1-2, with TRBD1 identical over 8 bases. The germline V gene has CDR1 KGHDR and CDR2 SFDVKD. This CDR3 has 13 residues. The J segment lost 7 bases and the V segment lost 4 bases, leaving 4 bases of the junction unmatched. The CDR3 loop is CATSEWDRSGYTF. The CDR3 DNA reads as TGTGCCACCAGTGAGTGGGACAGGAGTGGCTACACCTTC.

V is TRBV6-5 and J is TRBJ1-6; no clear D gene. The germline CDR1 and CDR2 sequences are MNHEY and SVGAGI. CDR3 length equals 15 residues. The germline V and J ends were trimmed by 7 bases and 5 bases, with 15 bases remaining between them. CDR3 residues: CASNHTGRNNSPLHF. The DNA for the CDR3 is TGTGCCAGCAATCACACGGGGAGGAATAATTCACCCCTCCACTTT.

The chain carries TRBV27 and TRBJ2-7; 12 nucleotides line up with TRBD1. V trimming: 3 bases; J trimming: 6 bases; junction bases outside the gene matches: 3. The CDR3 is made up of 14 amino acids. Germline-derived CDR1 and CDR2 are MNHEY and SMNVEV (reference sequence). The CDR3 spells CASSLGTGGFEQYV. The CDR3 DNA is TGTGCCAGCAGTTTGGGGACAGGGGGCTTCGAGCAGTACGTC.

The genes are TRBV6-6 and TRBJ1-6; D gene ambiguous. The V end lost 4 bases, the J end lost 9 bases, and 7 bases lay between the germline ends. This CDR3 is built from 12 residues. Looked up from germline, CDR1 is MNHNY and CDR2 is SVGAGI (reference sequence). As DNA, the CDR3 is TGTGCCAGCAGTTCCATTTCTTCACCCCTCCACTTT. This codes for CASSSISSPLHF.

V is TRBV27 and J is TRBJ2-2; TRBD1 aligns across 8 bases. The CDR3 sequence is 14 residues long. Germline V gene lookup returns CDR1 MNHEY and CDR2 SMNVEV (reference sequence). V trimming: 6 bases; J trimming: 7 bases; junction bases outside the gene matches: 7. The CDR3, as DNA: TGTGCCAGCAGCGGCAGGGGGCTCTACGGGGAGCTGTTTTTT. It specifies CASSGRGLYGELFF.

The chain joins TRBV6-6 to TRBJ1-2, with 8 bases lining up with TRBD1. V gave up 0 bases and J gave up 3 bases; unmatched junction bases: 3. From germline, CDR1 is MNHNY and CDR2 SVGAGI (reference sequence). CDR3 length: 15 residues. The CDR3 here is CASSYSPGGYYGYTF. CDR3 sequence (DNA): TGTGCCAGCAGTTACTCCCCAGGGGGCTACTATGGCTACACCTTC.

CDR3 nucleotides: TGTGCCAGCAGCCTGCAACTGAATTCACCCCTCCACTTT. Translation gives CASSLQLNSPLHF. V gene TRBV11-2 combines with J gene TRBJ1-6; D gene ambiguous. The V and J ends lost 5 bases and 7 bases respectively, with 9 bases between them. The CDR3 covers 13 residues. Per germline, CDR1 SGHAT and CDR2 FQNNGV.

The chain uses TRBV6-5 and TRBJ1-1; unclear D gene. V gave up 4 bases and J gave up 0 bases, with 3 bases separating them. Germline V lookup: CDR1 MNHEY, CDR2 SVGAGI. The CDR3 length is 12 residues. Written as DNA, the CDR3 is TGTGCCAGCAGTTCAGTGAACACTGAAGCTTTCTTT. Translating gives CASSSVNTEAFF.

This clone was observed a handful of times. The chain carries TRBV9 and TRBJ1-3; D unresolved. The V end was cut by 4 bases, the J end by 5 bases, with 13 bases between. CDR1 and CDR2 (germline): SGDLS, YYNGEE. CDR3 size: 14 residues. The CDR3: CASSRREVRNTIYF. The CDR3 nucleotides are TGTGCCAGCAGCCGTCGGGAGGTCCGAAACACCATATATTTT.

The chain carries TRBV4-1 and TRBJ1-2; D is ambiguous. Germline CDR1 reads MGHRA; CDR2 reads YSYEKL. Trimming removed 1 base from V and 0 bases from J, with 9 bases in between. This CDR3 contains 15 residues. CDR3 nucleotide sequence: TGCGCCAGCAGCCAAGTTACTCCGGCTAACTATGGCTACACCTTC. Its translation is CASSQVTPANYGYTF.

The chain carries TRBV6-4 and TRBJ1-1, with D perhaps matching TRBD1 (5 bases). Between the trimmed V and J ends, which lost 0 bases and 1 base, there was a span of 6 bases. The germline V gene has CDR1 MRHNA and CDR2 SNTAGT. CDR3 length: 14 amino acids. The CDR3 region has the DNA TGTGCCAGCAGTGACTCGGGGGGGAACACTGAAGCTTTCTTT. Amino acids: CASSDSGGNTEAFF.

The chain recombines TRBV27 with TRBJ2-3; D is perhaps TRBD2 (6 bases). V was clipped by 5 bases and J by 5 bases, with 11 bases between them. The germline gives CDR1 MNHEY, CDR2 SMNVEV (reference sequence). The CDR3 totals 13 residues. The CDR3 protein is CASSPLGGDTQYF. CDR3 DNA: TGTGCCAGCAGTCCTCTCGGGGGAGATACGCAGTATTTT.

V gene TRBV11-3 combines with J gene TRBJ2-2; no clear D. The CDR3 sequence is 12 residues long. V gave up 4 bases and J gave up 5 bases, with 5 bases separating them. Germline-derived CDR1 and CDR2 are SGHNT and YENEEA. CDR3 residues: CASSWSTGELFF. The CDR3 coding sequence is TGTGCCAGCAGCTGGAGTACCGGGGAGCTGTTTTTT.

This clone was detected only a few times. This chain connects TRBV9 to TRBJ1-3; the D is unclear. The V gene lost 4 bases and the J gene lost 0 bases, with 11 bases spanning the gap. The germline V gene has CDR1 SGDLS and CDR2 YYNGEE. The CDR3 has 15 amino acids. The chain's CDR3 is CASSPQANSGNTIYF. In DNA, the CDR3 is TGTGCCAGCAGCCCCCAGGCCAACTCTGGAAACACCATATATTTT.